The text below deals with one T cell receptor beta chain. This clone was seen at least ten times. The specificity of this receptor is unknown. Base quality data are lacking; no much larger clone is found one base away. Compared with germline, V lacks 2 bases and J lacks 2 bases; bases without a gene match: 3. According to the germline V gene, CDR1 reads SGHTA and CDR2 reads FQGNSA. Measured from the cysteine to the phenylalanine, the CDR3 is 15 residues long. This entry keeps only the CDR3 DNA: 45 bases, framed from base 1. Each donor gave one peripheral blood draw, around 100 mL on average, collected into heparinised tubes. A BD FACSAria II and a panel including CD45RO, CCR7, CD25, CD127, CD95 and CD27 were used to sort naive, central memory, regulatory and stem cell-like memory CD4+ T cells. Every sorted population had a purity above 98%. Right away, PBMCs were isolated by Lymphoprep density gradient centrifugation and were stained directly, with no culture step. To minimize batch effects, samples were stained and sorted in pairs, one healthy donor with one patient per experiment.

This record comes from a study of beta chain features in type 1 diabetes (dated by TCRdb to 2016 to 2019). As for the study more broadly: Patients and healthy donors did not differ in mean age, gender distribution, total cell number or subset yield. Across all samples, 90 million to 130 million sorted cells were examined, and cell number per subset correlated strongly with RNA yield. In the study, TCRB repertoires of sorted circulating CD4+ T cell subsets from recently diagnosed type 1 diabetes patients were compared with those of matched healthy donors. Naive and central memory subsets were obtained from all 30 or so donors, but regulatory and stem cell-like memory subsets were isolated from only 8 patients and 8 healthy donors.

The full study reports these points: HLA sub-analyses involved small numbers of individuals, so any influence of HLA type on TCRB rearrangement remained unresolved. In all four CD4+ subsets, TCRB CDR3 length was moderately but significantly shorter in type 1 diabetes patients. At VDJ recombination sites, type 1 diabetes patients had fewer insertions and more deleted nucleotides, which implies abnormalities in thymic rearrangement. Naive, central memory and regulatory TCRB repertoires appeared to be more similar among patients than among healthy donors. Because cDNA rather than genomic DNA was sequenced, highly expressing activated cells could have been over-represented, although no difference in activation and CD3 levels was found between groups. PCR might favor shorter templates, but patient and control samples were amplified and corrected together, so any skew would affect both groups equally.

The entire amount of isolated RNA was reverse transcribed using the High Capacity cDNA Reverse Transcription Kit, so the sequenced TCRB transcripts were expressed ones. For stem cell-like memory T cell samples, survey-depth immunoSEQ sequencing was used, averaging about 1 million total reads per sample. Sorted cells were lysed in RLT buffer and RNA was extracted with DNase-treated RNeasy Micro or Mini kits, depending on cell number. Each cell subset was processed on its own to prevent cross-contamination, while patient and healthy donor samples were processed together. The immunoSEQ multiplex PCR was used to amplify TCRB sequences from cDNA, yielding 87-bp fragments that span the CDR3 region. Amplicons were sequenced on the Illumina HiSeq platform. The authors processed their data as follows. PCR bias was corrected computationally using synthetic template baselines, and reads within Hamming distance 2 were collapsed, with unmergeable singletons discarded. Reads were aligned against IMGT to assign V, D and J genes, CDR3 length and insertions or deletions at six rearrangement sites. Within each subset, clonotype counts were normalized to sorted cell number, after which true diversity and Gini coefficients were computed with the tcR R package. The overlap coefficient, calculated on TCRB nucleotide sequences, was used to quantify repertoire sharing. The source is immuneACCESS, and TCRdb retained only in-frame sequences with V and J called. Part of the clones is not carried over; for the studies checked, unresolved V genes explain less than half of this, and the remainder is unexplained. The V and J calls and clone size were taken over from that table, and D and trimming were inferred from the DNA. The sample has under 45,000 clones on record, about half of them singletons. Of the sample, around 0.25% is held by the ten largest clones.

Sequencing was carried out using stem cell memory CD4+ T cells from blood. Read against the paper, the sample's cell subset or site label means: stem cell-like memory CD4+ T cells. The receptor's source is a woman in her twenties or thirties in good health. The rearranged segments are TRBV7-2 and TRBJ2-5; 9 middle bases align to TRBD2. The DNA sequence is given as TGTGCCAGCAGCTTATTGCTAGCGGGACAAGAGACCCAGTACTTC. It is translated as CASSLLLAGQETQYF. The full variable domain, with segments outside the CDR3 supplied by the reference TRBV7-2 and TRBJ2-5 proteins, appears as GAGVSQSPSNKVTEKGKDVELRCDPISGHTALYWYRQSLGQGLEFLIYFQGNSAPDKSGLPSDRFSAERTGGSVSTLTIQRTQQEDSAVYLCASSLLLAGQETQYFGPGTRLLVL.